The 14 T cell receptor beta chains below were found in one sample sequenced in a study of blood T cell repertoires in COVID-19. The data were produced by immunoSEQ multiplex PCR, yet TCRdb's version contains in-frame clones alone and is incomplete. The profile shows 110,000 or so clones, under 80% of them singletons. The sequenced material came from peripheral blood. These receptors originate from a man between 45 and 60 years old with acute or convalescent COVID-19.

This clone was observed many times. CDR3 DNA: TGTGCCAGCAGCTTAGGGGGCGGGAGGTCCTTATACAATGAGCAGTTCTTC. Amino acids: CASSLGGGRSLYNEQFF. The chain carries TRBV7-3 and TRBJ2-1; TRBD2 matches 8 bases. CDR1 SGHTA and CDR2 FQGTGA come from the germline V gene. This CDR3 contains 17 residues. Trimming cost V 2 bases and J 4 bases; bases outside gene matches: 10.

The J gene is TRBJ1-1, the V gene TRBV3-1 (or the pseudogene TRBV3-2); D perhaps matches TRBD1 (5 bases). This CDR3 comprises 11 residues. V was shortened by 8 bases and J by 4 bases, with 8 bases between the two germline ends. CDR1 is LGHDT and CDR2 is YNNKEL in the germline V gene (reference sequence). The CDR3, as DNA: TGTGCCAGCGGGAGGGGCACTGAAGCTTTCTTT. Translated, it gives CASGRGTEAFF.

This clone was picked up one time. The chain employs TRBV21-1 and TRBJ2-3; the D call in the table, TRBD2, was not verified against the DNA. TRBV21-1 is reported as a pseudogene. CDR3 length equals 16 residues. Here the CDR3 DNA reads TGTGCCAGCAGCAAACAGGCTAGCGGCCACACAGATACGCAGTATTTT. Residues: CASSKQASGHTDTQYF.

This rearrangement joins TRBV2 to TRBJ1-1; 9 bases align to TRBD1. After removal of 6 bases from V and 4 bases from J, the junction contained 12 bases not matched to a gene. Germline CDR1 and CDR2: SNHLY and FYNNEI. CDR3 length: 16 amino acids. The CDR3, as DNA: TGTGCCAGCAGGAAAAACAGGGGGCGCGTCCCCACTGAAGCTTTCTTT. Translated: CASRKNRGRVPTEAFF.

The rearrangement uses TRBV25-1 and TRBJ1-1, with TRBD1 identical over 9 bases. Germline V CDR1 and CDR2: MGHDK, SYGVNS. V lost 0 bases, J lost 5 bases, and 10 bases stayed unmatched. The CDR3 has 17 amino acids. The CDR3 loop is CASSEYFTGGARTEAFF. The CDR3 coding sequence is TGTGCCAGCAGTGAATATTTTACAGGGGGCGCGAGGACTGAAGCTTTCTTT.

With respect to this clone: The germline gene is not matched at one end of the junction; a read error may be the cause. V is TRBV2 and J is TRBJ2-3; 7 nucleotides align to TRBD2. Germline V CDR1 and CDR2: SNHLY, FYNNEI. The CDR3 has 15 residues. DNA for the CDR3: TGTGCCAGCTGTGACGCGACCGGGGGGTCGGATACGCAGTATTTT. Encoded protein: CASCDATGGSDTQYF.

The chain is built from TRBV2 and TRBJ2-5, with D hard to call. CDR1 is SNHLY, CDR2 FYNNEI, per germline. Deletions cut 3 bases from V and 5 bases from J, with 4 bases between. CDR3 length: 11 residues. Here the CDR3 DNA reads TGTGCCAGCAGTGAGAGTGAGACCCAGTACTTC. Its translation is CASSESETQYF.

The chain joins TRBV6-5 to TRBJ1-2; tentative D call: TRBD1 (5 bases). The CDR3 is made up of 11 amino acids. The V end lost 6 bases, the J end lost 8 bases, and 10 bases lay between the germline ends. Germline-derived CDR1 and CDR2 are MNHEY and SVGAGI. The CDR3 protein is CASSTGGGYTF. The CDR3 coding sequence is TGTGCCAGCAGCACGGGGGGGGGCTACACCTTC.

The chain is built from TRBV19 and TRBJ1-1; TRBD1 agrees at 7 bases. The CDR3 contains 14 residues. V trimming: 5 bases; J trimming: 4 bases; junction bases outside the gene matches: 7. Germline lookup yields CDR1 LNHDA and CDR2 SQIVND (reference sequence). CDR3 sequence reads: CASSADRYGTEAFF. DNA of the CDR3: TGTGCCAGTAGTGCGGACAGGTATGGCACTGAAGCTTTCTTT.

The V gene is TRBV27, the J gene TRBJ2-1, with D perhaps TRBD2 (6 bases). Germline V gene lookup returns CDR1 MNHEY and CDR2 SMNVEV (reference sequence). V was cut by 3 bases and J by 5 bases, with 20 bases left in between. CDR3 length: 17 amino acids. CDR3 region: CASSFSPPGTFNNEQFF. The CDR3 DNA follows: TGTGCCAGCAGTTTTTCCCCCCCAGGGACTTTTAACAATGAGCAGTTCTTC.

This chain joins TRBV20-1 and TRBJ1-2, with D uncertain. Germline CDR1 reads DFQATT; CDR2 reads SNEGSKA (reference sequence). Trimming pared 7 bases from V and 3 bases from J, leaving 9 bases between. This CDR3 is built from 11 residues. The CDR3 here is CSVWLDYGYTF. The CDR3 DNA is TGCAGTGTTTGGCTTGACTATGGCTACACCTTC.

V usage is TRBV14 and J usage is TRBJ1-1; no definite D call. Germline CDR1 reads SGHDN; CDR2 reads FVKESK. V gave up 1 base and J gave up 5 bases, with 8 bases separating them. The CDR3 covers 13 residues. The DNA for the CDR3 is TGTGCCAGCAGCCAAGTCTCCGGGACTGAAGCTTTCTTT. It is translated as CASSQVSGTEAFF.

This rearrangement joins TRBV9 to TRBJ1-1; TRBD1 might be the D (6 bases). The ends were cut back, 3 bases at V and 5 bases at J, with 14 bases in the middle. Germline V gene sequence: CDR1 SGDLS, CDR2 YYNGEE. The CDR3 totals 14 residues. CDR3 protein: CASSARERGTEAFF. The CDR3 bases are TGTGCCAGCAGCGCGCGGGAGAGGGGGACTGAAGCTTTCTTT.

This clone has a handful of counts. This chain joins TRBV2 and TRBJ2-3; a possible D gene is TRBD2 (5 bases). Germline V gene sequence: CDR1 SNHLY, CDR2 FYNNEI. V gave up 4 bases and J gave up 0 bases, with 14 bases separating them. This CDR3 comprises 16 residues. Here the CDR3 reads CASSVLGAVSTDTQYF. As DNA, the CDR3 is TGTGCCAGCAGTGTCCTTGGAGCGGTTAGCACAGATACGCAGTATTTT.